This T cell receptor (beta chain) comes out of a study of cytomegalovirus exposure and HLA in healthy donors. To note about this clone: Its specificity is not known.

Study-wide results and limits: Later on, a genetic analysis was performed. It linked a missense variant in DCLRE1C with V- and J-gene trimming of TCR beta. In a later analysis, TCR association rates varied by HLA locus: DRB1 most, HLA-C fewest. The study flagged approximately 180 TCR beta chains as cytomegalovirus-associated. TCR beta V segments were, for the most part, productive about 87% or about 30% of the time in an earlier analysis.

Germline-derived CDR1 and CDR2 are LGHNA and YSLEER. V lost 1 base to trimming and J lost 2 bases; unmatched junction nucleotides: 7. CDR3 length: 17 amino acids. The PCR used 60 Vbeta and 13 Jbeta primers. The assay was immunoSEQ multiplex PCR, and TCRdb's table has in-frame clones only and misses some. The table shows around 120,000 clones, with 55% to 65% occurring only once. Sequenced material: PBMCs. The origin of this receptor is a middle-aged woman in good health and CMV-seropositive. The chain employs TRBV4-3 and TRBJ2-7; 11 bases are a match to TRBD1. The CDR3 loop reads CASSQAWAGQGAYEQYF. DNA of the CDR3: TGCGCCAGCAGCCAAGCTTGGGCGGGACAGGGGGCCTACGAGCAGTACTTC.